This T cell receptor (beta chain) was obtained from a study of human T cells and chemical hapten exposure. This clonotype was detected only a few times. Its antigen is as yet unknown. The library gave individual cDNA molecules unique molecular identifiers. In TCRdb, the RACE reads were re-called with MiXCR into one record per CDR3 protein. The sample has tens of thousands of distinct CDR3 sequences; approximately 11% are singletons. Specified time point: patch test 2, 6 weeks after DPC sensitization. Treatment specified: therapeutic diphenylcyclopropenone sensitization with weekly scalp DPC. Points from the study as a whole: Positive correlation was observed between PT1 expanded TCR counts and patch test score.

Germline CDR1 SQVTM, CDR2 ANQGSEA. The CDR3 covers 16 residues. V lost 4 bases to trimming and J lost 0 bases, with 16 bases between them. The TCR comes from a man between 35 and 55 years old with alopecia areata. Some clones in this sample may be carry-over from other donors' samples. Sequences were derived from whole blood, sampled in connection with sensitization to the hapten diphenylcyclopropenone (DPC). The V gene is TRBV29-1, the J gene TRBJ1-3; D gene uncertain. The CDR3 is CSVGDPRAPSGNTIYF. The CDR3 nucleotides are TGCAGCGTTGGGGATCCTAGAGCCCCCTCTGGAAACACCATATATTTT.